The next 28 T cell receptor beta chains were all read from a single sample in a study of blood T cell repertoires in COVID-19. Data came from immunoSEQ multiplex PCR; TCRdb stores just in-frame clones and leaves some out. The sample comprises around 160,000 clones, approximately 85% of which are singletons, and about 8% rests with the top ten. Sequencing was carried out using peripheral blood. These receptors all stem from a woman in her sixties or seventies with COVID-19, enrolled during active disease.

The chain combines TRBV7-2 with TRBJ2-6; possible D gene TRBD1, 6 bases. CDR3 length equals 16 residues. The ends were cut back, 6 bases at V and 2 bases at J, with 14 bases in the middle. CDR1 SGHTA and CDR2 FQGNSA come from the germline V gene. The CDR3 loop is CASSGQGMTGANVLTF. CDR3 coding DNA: TGTGCCAGCAGTGGCCAGGGGATGACTGGGGCCAACGTCCTGACTTTC.

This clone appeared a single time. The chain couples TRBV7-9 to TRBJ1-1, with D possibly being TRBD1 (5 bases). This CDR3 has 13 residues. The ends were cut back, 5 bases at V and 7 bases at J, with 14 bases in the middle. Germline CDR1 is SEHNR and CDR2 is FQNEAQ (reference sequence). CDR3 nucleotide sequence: TGTGCCAGCAGCACAGGCAGGGAAAATGAAGCTTTCTTT. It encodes CASSTGRENEAFF. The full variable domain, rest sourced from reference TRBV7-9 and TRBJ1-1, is DTGVSQNPRHKITKRGQNVTFRCDPISEHNRLYWYRQTLGQGPEFLTYFQNEAQLEKSRLLSDRFSAERPKGSFSTLEIQRTEQGDSAMYLCASSTGRENEAFFGQGTRLTVV.

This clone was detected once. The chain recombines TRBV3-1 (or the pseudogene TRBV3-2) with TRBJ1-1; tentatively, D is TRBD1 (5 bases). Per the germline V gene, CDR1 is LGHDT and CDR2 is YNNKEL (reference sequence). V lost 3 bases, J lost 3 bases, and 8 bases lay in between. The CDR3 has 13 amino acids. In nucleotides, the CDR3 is TGTGCCAGCAGCCAGGGCAGGGACACTGAAGCTTTCTTT. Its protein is CASSQGRDTEAFF.

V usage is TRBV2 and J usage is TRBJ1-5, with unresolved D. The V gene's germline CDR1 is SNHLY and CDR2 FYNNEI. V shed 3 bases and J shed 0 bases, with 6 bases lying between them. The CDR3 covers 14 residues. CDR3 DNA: TGTGCCAGCAGTGACGGGTATAGCAATCAGCCCCAGCATTTT. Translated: CASSDGYSNQPQHF.

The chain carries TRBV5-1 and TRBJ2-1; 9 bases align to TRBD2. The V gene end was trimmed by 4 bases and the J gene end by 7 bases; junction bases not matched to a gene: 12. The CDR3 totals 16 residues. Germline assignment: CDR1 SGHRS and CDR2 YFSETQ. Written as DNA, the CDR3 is TGCGCCAGCAGCCCCCGGGTTAGCGGGGGTGTAAATGAGCAGTTCTTC. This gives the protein CASSPRVSGGVNEQFF.

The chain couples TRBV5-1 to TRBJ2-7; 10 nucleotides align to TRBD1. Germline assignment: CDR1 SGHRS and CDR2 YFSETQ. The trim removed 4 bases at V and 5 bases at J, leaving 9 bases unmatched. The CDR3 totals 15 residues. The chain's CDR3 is CASSPRTGGTNEQYF. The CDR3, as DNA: TGCGCCAGCAGCCCTCGGACAGGGGGAACAAACGAGCAGTACTTC.

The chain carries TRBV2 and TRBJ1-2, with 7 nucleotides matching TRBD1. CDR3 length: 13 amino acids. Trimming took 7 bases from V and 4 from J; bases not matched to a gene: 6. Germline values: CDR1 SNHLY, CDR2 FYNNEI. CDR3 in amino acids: CASTDREVYGYTF. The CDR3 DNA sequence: TGTGCCAGCACAGACAGGGAGGTCTATGGCTACACCTTC.

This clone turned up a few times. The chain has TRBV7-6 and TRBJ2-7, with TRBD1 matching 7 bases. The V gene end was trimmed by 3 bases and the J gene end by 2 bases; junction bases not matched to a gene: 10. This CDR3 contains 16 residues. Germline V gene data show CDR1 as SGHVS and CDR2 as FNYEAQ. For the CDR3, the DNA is TGTGCCAGCAGCTTCTCGACAGGGAAGCCAACCTACGAGCAGTACTTC. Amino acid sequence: CASSFSTGKPTYEQYF.

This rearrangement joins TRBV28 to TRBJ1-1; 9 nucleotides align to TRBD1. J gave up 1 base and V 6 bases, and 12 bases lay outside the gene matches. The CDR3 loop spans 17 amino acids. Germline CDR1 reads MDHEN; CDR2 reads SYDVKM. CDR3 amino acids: CASRKLRTGVPNTEAFF. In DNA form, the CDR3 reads TGTGCCAGCAGGAAGTTGCGGACAGGGGTTCCGAACACTGAAGCTTTCTTT.

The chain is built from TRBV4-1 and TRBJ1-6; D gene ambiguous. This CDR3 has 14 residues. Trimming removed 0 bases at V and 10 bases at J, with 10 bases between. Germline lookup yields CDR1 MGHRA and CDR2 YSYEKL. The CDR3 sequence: CASSQDGLESPLHF. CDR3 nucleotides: TGCGCCAGCAGCCAAGACGGCTTGGAGTCACCCCTCCACTTT.

In DNA form, the CDR3 reads TGTGCCAGCAGCTTGGGGGTGGGGTCAGGGAGCAATCAGCCCCAGCATTTT. Its translation: CASSLGVGSGSNQPQHF. The rearrangement links TRBV5-6 to TRBJ1-5; D might be TRBD1 (5 bases). V lost 0 bases and J 1 base, leaving 14 bases between the germline ends. The length of the CDR3 is 17 residues. Looked up from germline, CDR1 is SGHDT and CDR2 is YYEEEE. The full variable domain, its missing parts supplied by reference TRBV5-6 and TRBJ1-5, is DAGVTQSPTHLIKTRGQQVTLRCSPKSGHDTVSWYQQALGQGPQFIFQYYEEEERQRGNFPDRFSGHQFPNYSSELNVNALLLGDSALYLCASSLGVGSGSNQPQHFGDGTRLSIL.

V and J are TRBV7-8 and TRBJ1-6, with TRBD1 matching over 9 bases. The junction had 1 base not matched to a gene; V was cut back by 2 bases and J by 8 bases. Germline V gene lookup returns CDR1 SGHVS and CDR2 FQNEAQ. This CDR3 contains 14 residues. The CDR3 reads CASSLRTGDSPLHF. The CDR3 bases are TGTGCCAGCAGCTTAAGGACAGGGGATTCACCCCTCCACTTT.

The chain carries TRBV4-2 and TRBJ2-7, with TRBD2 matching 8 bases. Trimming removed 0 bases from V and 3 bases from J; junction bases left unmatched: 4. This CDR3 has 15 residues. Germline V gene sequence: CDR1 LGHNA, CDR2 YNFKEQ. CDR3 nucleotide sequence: TGTGCCAGCAGCCAAGAAGATAGCGGGGTCTACGAGCAGTACTTC. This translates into CASSQEDSGVYEQYF.

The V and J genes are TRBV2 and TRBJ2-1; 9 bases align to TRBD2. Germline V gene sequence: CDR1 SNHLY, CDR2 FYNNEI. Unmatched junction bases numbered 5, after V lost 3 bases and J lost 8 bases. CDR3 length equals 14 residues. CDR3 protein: CASSERGGGDEQFF. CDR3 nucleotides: TGTGCCAGCAGTGAGCGGGGGGGCGGAGATGAGCAGTTCTTC.

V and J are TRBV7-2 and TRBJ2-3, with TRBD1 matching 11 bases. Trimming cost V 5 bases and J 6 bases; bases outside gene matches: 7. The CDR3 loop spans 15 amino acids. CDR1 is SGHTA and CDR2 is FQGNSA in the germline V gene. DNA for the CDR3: TGTGCCAGCAGCGTAATCGGGACAGGGGGTGATACGCAGTATTTT. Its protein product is CASSVIGTGGDTQYF.

In nucleotides, the CDR3 is TGTGCCAGCAGCACCCGAGTTTGGGACAGGGGCACAGATACGCAGTATTTT. Protein product: CASSTRVWDRGTDTQYF. The rearrangement uses TRBV9 and TRBJ2-3; 9 bases match TRBD1. CDR3 size: 17 residues. J lost 1 base, V lost 4 bases, and 10 bases had no gene match. CDR1 SGDLS and CDR2 YYNGEE come from the germline V gene. The whole variable domain, filled in from reference TRBV9 and TRBJ2-3, reads DSGVTQTPKHLITATGQRVTLRCSPRSGDLSVYWYQQSLDQGLQFLIQYYNGEERAKGNILERFSAQQFPDLHSELNLSSLELGDSALYFCASSTRVWDRGTDTQYFGPGTRLTVL.

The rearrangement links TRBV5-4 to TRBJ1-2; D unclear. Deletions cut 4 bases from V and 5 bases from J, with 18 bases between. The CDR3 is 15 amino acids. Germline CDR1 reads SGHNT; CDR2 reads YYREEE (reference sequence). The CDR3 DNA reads TGTGCCAGCAGCCCTCTGGGCGCCGCCTTTTATGGCTACACCTTC. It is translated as CASSPLGAAFYGYTF.

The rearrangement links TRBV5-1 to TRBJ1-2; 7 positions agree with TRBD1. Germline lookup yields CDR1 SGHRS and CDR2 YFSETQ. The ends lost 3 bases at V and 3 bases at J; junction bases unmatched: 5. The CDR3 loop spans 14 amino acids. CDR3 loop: CASSSWTGDYGYTF. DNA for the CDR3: TGCGCCAGCAGCTCATGGACAGGAGACTATGGCTACACCTTC.

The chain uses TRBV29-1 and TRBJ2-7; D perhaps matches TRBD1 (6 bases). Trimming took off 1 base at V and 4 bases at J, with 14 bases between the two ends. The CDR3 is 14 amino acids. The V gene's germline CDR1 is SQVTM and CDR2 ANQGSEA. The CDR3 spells CSVEGYREPYEQYF. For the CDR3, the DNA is TGCAGCGTTGAAGGGTACAGGGAGCCATACGAGCAGTACTTC.

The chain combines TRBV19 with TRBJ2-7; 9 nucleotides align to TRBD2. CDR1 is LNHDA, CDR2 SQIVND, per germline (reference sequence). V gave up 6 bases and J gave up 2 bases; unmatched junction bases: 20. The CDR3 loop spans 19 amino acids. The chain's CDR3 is CASSEKHTARLAETYEQYF. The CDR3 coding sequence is TGTGCCAGTAGCGAGAAACACACTGCCAGACTAGCGGAAACCTACGAGCAGTACTTC.

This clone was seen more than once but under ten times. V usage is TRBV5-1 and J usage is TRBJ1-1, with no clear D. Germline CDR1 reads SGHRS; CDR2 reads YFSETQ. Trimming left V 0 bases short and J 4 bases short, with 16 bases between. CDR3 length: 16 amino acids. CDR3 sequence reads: CASSLALQPGVTEAFF. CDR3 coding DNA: TGCGCCAGCAGCTTGGCATTACAGCCCGGGGTCACTGAAGCTTTCTTT.

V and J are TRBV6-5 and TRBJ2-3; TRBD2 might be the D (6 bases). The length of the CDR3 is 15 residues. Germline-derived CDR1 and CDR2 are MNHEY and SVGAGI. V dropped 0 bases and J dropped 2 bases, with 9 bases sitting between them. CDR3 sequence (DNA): TGTGCCAGCAGTTACTCGGGAGGACTCACAGATACGCAGTATTTT. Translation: CASSYSGGLTDTQYF.

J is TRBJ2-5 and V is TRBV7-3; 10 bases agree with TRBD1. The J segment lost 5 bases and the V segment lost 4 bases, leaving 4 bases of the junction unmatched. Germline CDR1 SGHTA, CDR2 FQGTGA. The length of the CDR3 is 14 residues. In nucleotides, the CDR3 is TGTGCCAGCAGCTCGACAGGGGGCAGGGAGACCCAGTACTTC. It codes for CASSSTGGRETQYF. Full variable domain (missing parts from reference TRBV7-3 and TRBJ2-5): GAGVSQTPSNKVTEKGKYVELRCDPISGHTALYWYRQSLGQGPEFLIYFQGTGAADDSGLPNDRFFAVRPEGSVSTLKIQRTERGDSAVYLCASSSTGGRETQYFGPGTRLLVL.

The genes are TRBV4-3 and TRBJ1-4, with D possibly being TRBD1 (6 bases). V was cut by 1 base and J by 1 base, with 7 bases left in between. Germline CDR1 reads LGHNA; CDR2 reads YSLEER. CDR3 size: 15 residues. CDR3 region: CASSQGGLTNEKLFF. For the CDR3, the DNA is TGCGCCAGCAGCCAAGGGGGGCTAACTAATGAAAAACTGTTTTTT.

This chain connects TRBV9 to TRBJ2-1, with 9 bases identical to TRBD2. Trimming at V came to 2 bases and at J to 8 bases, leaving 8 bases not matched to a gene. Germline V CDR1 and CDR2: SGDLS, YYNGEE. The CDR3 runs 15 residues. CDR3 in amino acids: CASSVSASGIDEQFF. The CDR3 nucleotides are TGTGCCAGCAGCGTTTCGGCTAGCGGGATAGATGAGCAGTTCTTC.

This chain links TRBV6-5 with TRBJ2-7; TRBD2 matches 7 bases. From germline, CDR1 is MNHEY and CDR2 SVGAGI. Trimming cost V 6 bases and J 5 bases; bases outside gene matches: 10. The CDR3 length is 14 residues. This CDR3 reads CASSRTSYRDEQYF. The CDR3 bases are TGTGCCAGCAGCCGGACTAGTTATAGGGACGAGCAGTACTTC.

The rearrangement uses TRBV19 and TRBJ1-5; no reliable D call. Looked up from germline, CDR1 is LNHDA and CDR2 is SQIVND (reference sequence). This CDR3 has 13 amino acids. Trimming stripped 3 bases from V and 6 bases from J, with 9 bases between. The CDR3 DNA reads TGTGCCAGTAGTATCAGTGTTCTTCAGCCCCAGCATTTT. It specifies CASSISVLQPQHF.

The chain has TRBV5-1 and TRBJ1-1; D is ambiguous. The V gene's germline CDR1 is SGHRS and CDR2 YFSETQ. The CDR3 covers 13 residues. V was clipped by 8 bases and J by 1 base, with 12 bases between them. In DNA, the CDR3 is TGCGCCAGTTCCTTGGCTGGGAACACTGAAGCTTTCTTT. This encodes CASSLAGNTEAFF.